The clone carrying this T cell receptor (beta chain) showed up just a few times. TCRdb keeps only in-frame clones here, not all; method: immunoSEQ multiplex PCR. The table lists approximately 180,000 clones, 88% of them singletons. The germline V gene encodes CDR1 LNHDA and CDR2 SQIVND (reference sequence). The CDR3 consists of 15 residues. Trimming removed 1 base from V and 5 bases from J, with 14 bases in between. This entry belongs to a study of blood T cell repertoires in COVID-19. Across the whole study: Some COVID-19 samples were acute and others convalescent; all came from the United States, Italy and Spain.

The source is a man aged 40-50 years with active or convalescent COVID-19. Sequenced input: peripheral blood. The chain links TRBV19 to TRBJ1-1, with no clear D. The CDR3 region is CASSIGRQVGTEAFF. In DNA form, the CDR3 reads TGTGCCAGTAGTATAGGAAGGCAGGTAGGTACTGAAGCTTTCTTT.